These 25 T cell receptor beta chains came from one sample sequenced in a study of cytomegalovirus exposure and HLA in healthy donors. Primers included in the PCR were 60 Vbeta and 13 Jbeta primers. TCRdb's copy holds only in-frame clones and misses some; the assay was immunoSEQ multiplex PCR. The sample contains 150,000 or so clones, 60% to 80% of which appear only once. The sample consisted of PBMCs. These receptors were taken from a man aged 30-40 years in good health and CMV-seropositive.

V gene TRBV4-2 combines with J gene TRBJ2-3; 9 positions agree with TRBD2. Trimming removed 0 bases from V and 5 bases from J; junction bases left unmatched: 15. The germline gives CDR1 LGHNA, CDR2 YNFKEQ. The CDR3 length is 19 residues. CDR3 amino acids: CASSQDWVKLAGIIDTQYF. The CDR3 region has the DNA TGTGCCAGCAGCCAAGATTGGGTGAAGCTAGCGGGAATTATAGATACGCAGTATTTT.

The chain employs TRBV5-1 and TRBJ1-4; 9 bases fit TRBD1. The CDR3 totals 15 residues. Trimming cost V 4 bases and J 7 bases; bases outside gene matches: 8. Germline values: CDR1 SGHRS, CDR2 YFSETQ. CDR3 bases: TGCGCCAGCAGCGGGGCCGGGACAGGGAGTGAAAAACTGTTTTTT. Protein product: CASSGAGTGSEKLFF.

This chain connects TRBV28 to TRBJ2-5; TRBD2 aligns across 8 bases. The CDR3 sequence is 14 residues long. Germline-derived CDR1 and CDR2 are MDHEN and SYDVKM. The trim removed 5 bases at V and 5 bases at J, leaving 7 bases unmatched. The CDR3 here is CASSVGLVGETQYF. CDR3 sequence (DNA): TGTGCCAGCAGTGTGGGACTAGTCGGTGAGACCCAGTACTTC.

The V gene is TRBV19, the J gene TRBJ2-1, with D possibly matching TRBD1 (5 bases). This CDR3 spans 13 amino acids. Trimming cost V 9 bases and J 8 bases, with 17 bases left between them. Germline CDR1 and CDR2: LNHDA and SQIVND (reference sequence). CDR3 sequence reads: CASAPQGPDEQFF. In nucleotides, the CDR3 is TGTGCCAGCGCCCCCCAGGGTCCGGATGAGCAGTTCTTC.

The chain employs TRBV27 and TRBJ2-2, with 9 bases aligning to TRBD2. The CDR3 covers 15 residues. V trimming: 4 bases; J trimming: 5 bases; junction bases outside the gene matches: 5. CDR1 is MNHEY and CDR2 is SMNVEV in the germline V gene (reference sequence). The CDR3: CASSSLAGLTGELFF. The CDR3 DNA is TGTGCCAGCAGTTCTCTAGCGGGATTAACCGGGGAGCTGTTTTTT.

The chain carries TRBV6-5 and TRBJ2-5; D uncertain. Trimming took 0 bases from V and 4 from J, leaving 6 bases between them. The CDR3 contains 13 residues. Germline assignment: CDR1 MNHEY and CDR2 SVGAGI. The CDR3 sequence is CASSYSHRETQYF. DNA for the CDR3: TGTGCCAGCAGTTACTCGCACAGAGAGACCCAGTACTTC.

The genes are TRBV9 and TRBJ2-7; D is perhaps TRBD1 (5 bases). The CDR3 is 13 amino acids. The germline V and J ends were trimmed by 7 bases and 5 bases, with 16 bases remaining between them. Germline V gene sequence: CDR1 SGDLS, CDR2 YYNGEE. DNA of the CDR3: TGTGCCAGCTCCTCAAGTCAGGGAAACGAGCAGTACTTC. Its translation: CASSSSQGNEQYF.

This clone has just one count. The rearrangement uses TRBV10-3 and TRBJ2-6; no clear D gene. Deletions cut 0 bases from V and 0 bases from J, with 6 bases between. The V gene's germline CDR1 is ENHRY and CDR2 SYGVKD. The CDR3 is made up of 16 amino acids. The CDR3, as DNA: TGTGCCATCAGTGAGTCCCCCAGCTCTGGGGCCAACGTCCTGACTTTC. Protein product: CAISESPSSGANVLTF.

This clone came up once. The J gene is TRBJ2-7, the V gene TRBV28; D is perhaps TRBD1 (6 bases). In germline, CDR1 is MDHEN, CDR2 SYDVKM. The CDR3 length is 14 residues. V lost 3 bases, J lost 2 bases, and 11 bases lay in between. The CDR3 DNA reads TGTGCCAGCAGTTTGTGGGACAAGCCCTACGAGCAGTACTTC. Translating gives CASSLWDKPYEQYF. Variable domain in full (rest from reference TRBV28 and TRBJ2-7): DVKVTQSSRYLVKRTGEKVFLECVQDMDHENMFWYRQDPGLGLRLIYFSYDVKMKEKGDIPEGYSVSREKKERFSLILESASTNQTSMYLCASSLWDKPYEQYFGPGTRLTVT.

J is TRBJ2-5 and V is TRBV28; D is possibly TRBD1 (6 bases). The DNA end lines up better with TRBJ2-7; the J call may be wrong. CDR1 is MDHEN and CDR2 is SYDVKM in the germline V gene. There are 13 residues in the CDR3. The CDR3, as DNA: TGTGCCAGCAGTCTAGGACAGCTCTACGAGCAGTACTTC. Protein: CASSLGQLYEQYF.

The CDR3 is CASSPLGQTGNEKLFF. The CDR3 bases are TGTGCCAGCAGCCCCTTGGGACAGACAGGGAATGAAAAACTGTTTTTT. This chain uses TRBV7-9 with TRBJ1-4, with 7 bases fitting TRBD1. Germline values: CDR1 SEHNR, CDR2 FQNEAQ (reference sequence). The CDR3 is made up of 16 amino acids. V lost 5 bases to trimming and J lost 5 bases; unmatched junction nucleotides: 11. The entire variable domain, with the rest obtained from reference TRBV7-9 and TRBJ1-4, is as follows: DTGVSQNPRHKITKRGQNVTFRCDPISEHNRLYWYRQTLGQGPEFLTYFQNEAQLEKSRLLSDRFSAERPKGSFSTLEIQRTEQGDSAMYLCASSPLGQTGNEKLFFGSGTQLSVL.

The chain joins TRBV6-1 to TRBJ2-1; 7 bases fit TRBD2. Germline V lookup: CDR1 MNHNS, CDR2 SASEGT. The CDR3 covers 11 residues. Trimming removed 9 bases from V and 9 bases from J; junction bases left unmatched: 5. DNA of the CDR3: TGTGCCAGTTTGGCGGGAGTTGAGCAGTTCTTC. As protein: CASLAGVEQFF.

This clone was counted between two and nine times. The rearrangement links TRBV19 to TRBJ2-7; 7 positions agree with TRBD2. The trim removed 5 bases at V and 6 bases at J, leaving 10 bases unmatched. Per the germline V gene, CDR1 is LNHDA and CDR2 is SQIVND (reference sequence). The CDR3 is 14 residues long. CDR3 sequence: CASSRGTTKVEQYF. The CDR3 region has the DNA TGTGCCAGTAGTCGCGGGACTACCAAGGTCGAGCAGTACTTC.

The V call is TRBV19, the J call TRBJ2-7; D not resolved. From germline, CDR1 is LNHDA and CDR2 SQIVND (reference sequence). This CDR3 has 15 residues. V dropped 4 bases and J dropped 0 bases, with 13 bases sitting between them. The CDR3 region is CASSNGPVPSYEQYF. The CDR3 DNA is TGTGCCAGTAGTAACGGTCCCGTCCCCTCCTACGAGCAGTACTTC.

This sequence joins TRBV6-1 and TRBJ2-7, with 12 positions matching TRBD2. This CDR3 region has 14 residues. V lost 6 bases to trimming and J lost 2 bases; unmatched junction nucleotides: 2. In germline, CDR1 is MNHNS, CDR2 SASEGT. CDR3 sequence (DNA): TGTGCCAGCAGCCGACTAGCGGGAGCCTACGAGCAGTACTTC. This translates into CASSRLAGAYEQYF.

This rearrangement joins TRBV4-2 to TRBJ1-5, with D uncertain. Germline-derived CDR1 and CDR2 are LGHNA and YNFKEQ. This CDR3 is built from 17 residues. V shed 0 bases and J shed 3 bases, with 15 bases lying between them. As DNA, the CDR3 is TGTGCCAGCAGCCAAGATATTACCACTCAGGTCAATCAGCCCCAGCATTTT. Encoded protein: CASSQDITTQVNQPQHF.

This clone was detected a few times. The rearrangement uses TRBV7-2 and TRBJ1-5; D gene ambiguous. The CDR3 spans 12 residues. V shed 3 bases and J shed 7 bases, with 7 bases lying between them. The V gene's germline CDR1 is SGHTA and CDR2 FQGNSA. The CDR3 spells CASSFALQPQHF. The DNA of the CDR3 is TGTGCCAGCAGCTTTGCGTTACAGCCCCAGCATTTT.

CDR3 sequence (DNA): TGTGCCAGTAGTATATCGTTCGGAGATACGCAGTATTTT. It encodes CASSISFGDTQYF. The chain joins TRBV19 to TRBJ2-3; D gene ambiguous. Trimming left V 2 bases short and J 5 bases short, with 8 bases between. Germline V gives CDR1 LNHDA, CDR2 SQIVND (reference sequence). The CDR3 is 13 amino acids.

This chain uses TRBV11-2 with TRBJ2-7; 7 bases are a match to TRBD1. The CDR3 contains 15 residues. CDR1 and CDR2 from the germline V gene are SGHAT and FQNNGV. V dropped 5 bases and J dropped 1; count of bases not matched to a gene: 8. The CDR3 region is CASSPRTGWSYEQYF. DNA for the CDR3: TGTGCCAGCAGCCCAAGGACAGGTTGGTCCTACGAGCAGTACTTC.

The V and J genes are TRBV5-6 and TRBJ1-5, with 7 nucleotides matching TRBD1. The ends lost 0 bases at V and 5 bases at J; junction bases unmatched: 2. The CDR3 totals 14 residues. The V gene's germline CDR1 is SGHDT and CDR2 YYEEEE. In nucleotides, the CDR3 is TGTGCCAGCAGCTTGGGACAGGGACATCAGCCCCAGCATTTT. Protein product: CASSLGQGHQPQHF.

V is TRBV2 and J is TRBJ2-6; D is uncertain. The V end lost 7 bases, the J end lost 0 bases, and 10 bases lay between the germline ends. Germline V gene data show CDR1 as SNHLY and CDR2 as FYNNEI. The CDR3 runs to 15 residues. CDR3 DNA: TGTGCCAGCACGGAGAATTACTCTGGGGCCAACGTCCTGACTTTC. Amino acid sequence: CASTENYSGANVLTF.

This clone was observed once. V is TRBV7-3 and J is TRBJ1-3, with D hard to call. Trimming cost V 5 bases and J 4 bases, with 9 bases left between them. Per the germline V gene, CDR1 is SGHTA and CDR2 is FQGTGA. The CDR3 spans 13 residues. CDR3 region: CASSTSSGNTIYF. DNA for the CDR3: TGTGCCAGCAGCACTTCGTCGGGAAACACCATATATTTT.

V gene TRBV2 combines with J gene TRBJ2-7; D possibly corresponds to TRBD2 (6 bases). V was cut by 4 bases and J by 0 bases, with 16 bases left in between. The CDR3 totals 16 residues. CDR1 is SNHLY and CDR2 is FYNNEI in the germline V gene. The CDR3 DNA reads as TGTGCCAGCAGTGGATTTGGTGGAGGGTACTCCTACGAGCAGTACTTC. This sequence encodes CASSGFGGGYSYEQYF.

The CDR3 DNA reads as TGTGCCAGCAGCGTCCAAGGAACAGGGTTGTCCGGGGAGCTGTTTTTT. Translation: CASSVQGTGLSGELFF. The V and J genes are TRBV7-8 and TRBJ2-2; tentative D call: TRBD1 (6 bases). V was clipped by 5 bases and J by 6 bases, with 19 bases between them. The germline V gene has CDR1 SGHVS and CDR2 FQNEAQ. The CDR3 runs 16 residues.

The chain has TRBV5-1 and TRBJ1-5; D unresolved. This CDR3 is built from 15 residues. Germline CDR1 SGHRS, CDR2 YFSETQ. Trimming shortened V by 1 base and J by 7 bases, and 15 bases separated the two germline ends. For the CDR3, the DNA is TGCGCCAGCAGCTTGATTCCCGGGGAGGGACAGCCCCAGCATTTT. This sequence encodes CASSLIPGEGQPQHF.